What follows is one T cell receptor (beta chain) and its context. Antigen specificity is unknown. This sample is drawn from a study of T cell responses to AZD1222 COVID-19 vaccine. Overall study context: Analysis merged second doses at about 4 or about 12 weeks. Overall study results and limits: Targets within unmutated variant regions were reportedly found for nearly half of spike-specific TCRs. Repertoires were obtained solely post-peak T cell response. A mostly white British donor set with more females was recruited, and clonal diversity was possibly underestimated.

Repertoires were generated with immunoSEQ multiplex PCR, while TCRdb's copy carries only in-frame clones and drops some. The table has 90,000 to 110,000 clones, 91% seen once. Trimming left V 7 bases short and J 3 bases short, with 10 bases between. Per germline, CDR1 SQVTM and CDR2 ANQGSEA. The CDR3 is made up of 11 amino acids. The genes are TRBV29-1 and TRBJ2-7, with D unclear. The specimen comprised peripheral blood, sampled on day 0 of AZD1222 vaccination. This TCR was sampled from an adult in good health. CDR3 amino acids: CSGGGSYEQYF. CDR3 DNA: TGCAGCGGGGGTGGCAGCTACGAGCAGTACTTC.